The 13 T cell receptor beta chains in this list originate from one sample, sequenced in a study of beta chain features in type 1 diabetes. The study, taken as a whole, reports: Within each of all four CD4+ subsets, Type 1 diabetes patients had TCRB CDR3s that were moderately but significantly shorter.

No antigen has been identified for these receptors. Reverse transcription of all isolated RNA meant that expressed TCRB transcripts were sequenced. The repertoire was sequenced with immunoSEQ multiplex PCR; TCRdb's copy has only in-frame clones and lacks some. Altogether hundreds of thousands of clones are present, around 15% being singletons, with the ten largest covering roughly 0.022%. The sample taken for sequencing was naive CD4+ T cells from blood. These receptor sequences come from a man aged 18 to 29 with type 1 diabetes.

V gene TRBV7-2 combines with J gene TRBJ1-6, with D perhaps matching TRBD1 (5 bases). The CDR3 spans 14 residues. Trimming stripped 6 bases from V and 10 bases from J, with 16 bases between. Germline V gives CDR1 SGHTA, CDR2 FQGNSA. CDR3 sequence (DNA): TGTGCCAGCAGGCCAGCCTCGGGACCCTCACCCCTCCACTTT. This translates into CASRPASGPSPLHF.

This clone was seen a handful of times. V usage is TRBV19 and J usage is TRBJ1-2, with 7 bases lining up with TRBD1. The J segment lost 4 bases and the V segment lost 3 bases, leaving 8 bases of the junction unmatched. The CDR3 is 15 amino acids. From germline, CDR1 is LNHDA and CDR2 SQIVND (reference sequence). CDR3 in DNA: TGTGCCAGTAGTATGAAGGCAGGGGGTGGCTATGGCTACACCTTC. This gives the protein CASSMKAGGGYGYTF. The complete variable domain, with remaining parts taken from reference TRBV19 and TRBJ1-2, reads DGGITQSPKYLFRKEGQNVTLSCEQNLNHDAMYWYRQDPGQGLRLIYYSQIVNDFQKGDIAEGYSVSREKKESFPLTVTSAQKNPTAFYLCASSMKAGGGYGYTFGSGTRLTVV.

This clone was recorded a few times. The chain is built from TRBV5-1 and TRBJ2-5; D tentatively fits TRBD1 or TRBD2 (5 bases each). Germline values: CDR1 SGHRS, CDR2 YFSETQ. CDR3 size: 15 residues. V lost 5 bases to trimming and J lost 4 bases, with 18 bases between them. The CDR3 nucleotides read TGCGCCAGCAGTCCCGGGACCCCAGCGCTAGAGACCCAGTACTTC. Its translation: CASSPGTPALETQYF.

This clone was detected only a few times. The V and J genes are TRBV29-1 and TRBJ2-1; 7 nucleotides align to TRBD2. Germline V gene lookup returns CDR1 SQVTM and CDR2 ANQGSEA. V was pared by 6 bases and J by 11 bases, with 16 bases of the junction left unmatched. This CDR3 contains 14 residues. The CDR3 DNA reads as TGCAGCGTCCAACCGGGGGGTGGGTTTCACCAGCAGTTCTTC. This encodes CSVQPGGGFHQQFF.

The sample holds a few counts of this clone. This rearrangement joins TRBV5-1 to TRBJ2-3, with TRBD2 matching 9 bases. Germline loops: CDR1 SGHRS, CDR2 YFSETQ. The CDR3 has 14 residues. Trimming removed 4 bases from V and 2 bases from J; junction bases left unmatched: 2. CDR3 nucleotides: TGCGCCAGCAGCGCGGGACTAGCCACAGATACGCAGTATTTT. Translated, it gives CASSAGLATDTQYF.

The chain is built from TRBV10-2 and TRBJ2-5, with 11 nucleotides matching TRBD2. This CDR3 has 15 residues. V trimming: 5 bases; J trimming: 1 base; junction bases outside the gene matches: 3. Germline V gene lookup returns CDR1 WSHSY and CDR2 SAAADI. CDR3 residues: CASSRLAGIQETQYF. CDR3 in DNA: TGCGCCAGCAGTCGACTAGCGGGGATCCAAGAGACCCAGTACTTC.

The gene calls are TRBV4-1 and TRBJ2-1; 7 positions agree with TRBD1. This CDR3 spans 16 amino acids. With 3 bases clipped from V and 5 bases from J, the junction kept 10 bases outside the gene matches. Germline V gives CDR1 MGHRA, CDR2 YSYEKL. CDR3 DNA: TGCGCCAGCAGCCATGAAACCCGGGACAGAAACAATGAGCAGTTCTTC. This gives the protein CASSHETRDRNNEQFF.

This clone came up a few times. The rearrangement uses TRBV30 and TRBJ1-1; no reliable D call. Germline CDR1 is GTSNPN and CDR2 is SVGIG (reference sequence). Between the trimmed V and J ends, which lost 0 bases and 2 bases, there was a span of 10 bases. The CDR3 is 14 residues long. CDR3 bases: TGTGCCTGGAGTGTATCTCAACCTAACACTGAAGCTTTCTTT. It specifies CAWSVSQPNTEAFF.

V gene TRBV19 combines with J gene TRBJ2-7, with 10 nucleotides matching TRBD2. There are 14 residues in the CDR3. The ends lost 5 bases at V and 2 bases at J; junction bases unmatched: 3. Germline V gene sequence: CDR1 LNHDA, CDR2 SQIVND (reference sequence). CDR3 sequence (DNA): TGTGCCAGTAGTGCAACTAGCGGGGCCTACGAGCAGTACTTC. As protein: CASSATSGAYEQYF. Full variable domain (outside the CDR3, taken from reference TRBV19 and TRBJ2-7): DGGITQSPKYLFRKEGQNVTLSCEQNLNHDAMYWYRQDPGQGLRLIYYSQIVNDFQKGDIAEGYSVSREKKESFPLTVTSAQKNPTAFYLCASSATSGAYEQYFGPGTRLTVT.

A few counts support this clone. This chain connects TRBV5-4 to TRBJ1-2; D gene unclear. V was trimmed by 0 bases and J by 3 bases, leaving 3 bases between them. This CDR3 contains 12 residues. Germline V CDR1 and CDR2: SGHNT, YYREEE (reference sequence). The DNA of the CDR3 is TGTGCCAGCAGCTTGGAGGACTATGGCTACACCTTC. As protein: CASSLEDYGYTF. Full variable domain (rest looked up from reference TRBV5-4 and TRBJ1-2): ETGVTQSPTHLIKTRGQQVTLRCSSQSGHNTVSWYQQALGQGPQFIFQYYREEENGRGNFPPRFSGLQFPNYSSELNVNALELDDSALYLCASSLEDYGYTFGSGTRLTVV.

The chain couples TRBV6-5 to TRBJ1-6; D might be TRBD1 (5 bases). The V end lost 6 bases, the J end lost 10 bases, and 13 bases lay between the germline ends. Germline CDR1 MNHEY, CDR2 SVGAGI. The CDR3 extends over 13 amino acids. CDR3 residues: CASRRLGGSPLHF. The CDR3 coding sequence is TGTGCCAGCAGGCGGCTCGGGGGGTCACCCCTCCACTTT.

Comments on this clone: This sample also contains other DNA sequences that code for the same CDR3. The rearrangement uses TRBV5-1 and TRBJ1-1; 8 bases agree with TRBD1. Germline V gene sequence: CDR1 SGHRS, CDR2 YFSETQ. After removal of 4 bases from V and 1 base from J, the junction contained 3 bases not matched to a gene. This CDR3 is 14 amino acids long. The CDR3 DNA sequence: TGCGCCAGCAGCCCCGGGACAGGGAACACTGAAGCTTTCTTT. It specifies CASSPGTGNTEAFF.

The table lists this clone with a few counts. The chain employs TRBV14 and TRBJ2-7; the D call may be TRBD1 or TRBD2 (5 bases each). The CDR3 extends over 13 amino acids. The germline V gene encodes CDR1 SGHDN and CDR2 FVKESK. V lost 6 bases and J 4 bases, leaving 13 bases between the germline ends. For the CDR3, the DNA is TGTGCCAGCAGTCTCCGATGGGGGTACGAGCAGTACTTC. Translating gives CASSLRWGYEQYF.